Following are 20 T cell receptor beta chains from one sample sequenced in a study of CD8+ T cells in alopecia areata. cDNA reverse transcribed from extracted RNA served as the sequencing template. TCRdb's table, derived via immunoSEQ multiplex PCR, lists solely in-frame clones and lacks some. Here the sample spans some 160,000 clones, approximately 65% being singletons. The sample taken for sequencing was CD8+ T cells sorted from blood. The source is a human donor in good health.

The chain has TRBV5-6 and TRBJ1-2; D unclear. V shed 0 bases and J shed 4 bases, with 22 bases lying between them. The length of the CDR3 is 18 residues. Per the germline V gene, CDR1 is SGHDT and CDR2 is YYEEEE. The CDR3: CASSLETDNEGFGYGYTF. In DNA form, the CDR3 reads TGTGCCAGCAGCTTGGAAACAGACAACGAAGGCTTCGGCTATGGCTACACCTTC.

The CDR3 coding sequence is TGTGCCAGCAGCTTAGGGGACATGCGGGGCGCGGACATTCAGTACTTC. As protein: CASSLGDMRGADIQYF. The chain has TRBV7-8 and TRBJ2-4, with D tentatively TRBD1 or TRBD2 (6 bases each). There are 16 residues in the CDR3. CDR1 is SGHVS, CDR2 FQNEAQ, per germline. V was shortened by 1 base and J by 8 bases, with 18 bases between the two germline ends.

CDR3 in amino acids: CTSSQDRSEEQYF. CDR3 DNA sequence: TGCACCAGCAGCCAAGATCGAAGCGAAGAGCAGTACTTC. The genes are TRBV1 and TRBJ2-5; the table assigns TRBD2, which was not confirmed against the DNA. TRBV1 is marked as a pseudogene. CDR3 length: 13 residues.

This sequence joins TRBV29-1 and TRBJ1-2, with D maybe TRBD1 (5 bases). Trimming pared 5 bases from V and 6 bases from J, leaving 13 bases between. The germline gives CDR1 SQVTM, CDR2 ANQGSEA. This CDR3 comprises 12 residues. CDR3 protein: CSVLTREDGYTF. The CDR3 bases are TGCAGCGTTCTCACCAGGGAAGATGGCTACACCTTC.

V gene TRBV29-1 combines with J gene TRBJ1-1, with a tentative D call TRBD1 (6 bases). This CDR3 is 13 amino acids long. Germline values: CDR1 SQVTM, CDR2 ANQGSEA. V was trimmed by 4 bases and J by 3 bases, leaving 12 bases between them. CDR3 nucleotide sequence: TGCAGCGTTGTGGGGGGCGGGCACACTGAAGCTTTCTTT. It is translated as CSVVGGGHTEAFF. The full variable domain, completed using reference TRBV29-1 and TRBJ1-1, is SAVISQKPSRDICQRGTSLTIQCQVDSQVTMMFWYRQQPGQSLTLIATANQGSEATYESGFVIDKFPISRPNLTFSTLTVSNMSPEDSSIYLCSVVGGGHTEAFFGQGTRLTVV.

The table lists this clone with a count of one. The chain has TRBV27 and TRBJ1-2, with TRBD1 matching over 8 bases. The CDR3 totals 13 residues. Unmatched junction bases numbered 5, after V lost 5 bases and J lost 6 bases. Germline values: CDR1 MNHEY, CDR2 SMNVEV (reference sequence). The CDR3 here is CASSQTGANGYTF. Here the CDR3 DNA reads TGTGCCAGCAGTCAGACAGGGGCTAATGGCTACACCTTC.

This chain joins TRBV30 and TRBJ2-5; weak D call: TRBD2 (6 bases). The CDR3 sequence is 13 residues long. Germline V lookup: CDR1 GTSNPN, CDR2 SVGIG (reference sequence). V was cut by 4 bases and J by 2 bases, with 11 bases left in between. DNA for the CDR3: TGTGCCTGGAAGGGAGGAGAACAAGAGACCCAGTACTTC. It encodes CAWKGGEQETQYF.

The rearrangement uses TRBV20-1 and TRBJ1-1; tentatively, D is TRBD1 (6 bases). Per germline, CDR1 DFQATT and CDR2 SNEGSKA (reference sequence). This CDR3 is built from 10 residues. V lost 7 bases to trimming and J lost 11 bases, with 14 bases between them. In DNA form, the CDR3 reads TGCAGTGATAATCACAGGGAGGCTTTCTTT. This sequence encodes CSDNHREAFF.

The gene calls are TRBV27 and TRBJ2-1; D gene uncertain. V lost 2 bases and J 3 bases, leaving 11 bases between the germline ends. The CDR3 length is 15 residues. Germline CDR1 and CDR2: MNHEY and SMNVEV (reference sequence). The CDR3 region is CASSLAYPRYNEQFF. The CDR3 bases are TGTGCCAGCAGTTTAGCGTACCCCCGCTACAATGAGCAGTTCTTC.

The chain employs TRBV5-1 and TRBJ1-2; TRBD1 matches at 7 bases. In germline, CDR1 is SGHRS, CDR2 YFSETQ. CDR3 length: 15 residues. Trimming at V came to 2 bases and at J to 2 bases, leaving 6 bases not matched to a gene. The CDR3 here is CASSFRDSENYGYTF. The CDR3 nucleotides are TGCGCCAGCAGCTTCCGGGACAGTGAGAACTATGGCTACACCTTC.

The CDR3 loop reads CASSMGPVSGANVLTF. CDR3 coding DNA: TGTGCCAGTAGTATGGGTCCCGTCTCTGGGGCCAACGTCCTGACTTTC. The rearrangement joins TRBV19 to TRBJ2-6; D gene ambiguous. The ends were cut back, 3 bases at V and 0 bases at J, with 9 bases in the middle. The germline V gene encodes CDR1 LNHDA and CDR2 SQIVND (reference sequence). The CDR3 has 16 residues.

The V and J genes are TRBV2 and TRBJ2-7, with 8 bases lining up with TRBD1. The germline V gene encodes CDR1 SNHLY and CDR2 FYNNEI. This CDR3 spans 15 amino acids. V trimming: 2 bases; J trimming: 5 bases; junction bases outside the gene matches: 8. The DNA of the CDR3 is TGTGCCAGCAGTGAAATGCGACAGGGGCGCCACGAGCAGTACTTC. Its protein is CASSEMRQGRHEQYF.

The J gene is TRBJ1-2, the V gene TRBV29-1; unclear D gene. V lost 5 bases to trimming and J lost 8 bases, with 12 bases between them. CDR3 size: 11 residues. Germline lookup yields CDR1 SQVTM and CDR2 ANQGSEA. For the CDR3, the DNA is TGCAGCGTTAACGGGCGGAACGGCTACACCTTC. As protein: CSVNGRNGYTF.

This clone has a single count. The chain recombines TRBV29-1 with TRBJ2-1, with 11 bases that match TRBD2. From germline, CDR1 is SQVTM and CDR2 ANQGSEA. This CDR3 has 17 amino acids. After removal of 4 bases from V and 0 bases from J, the junction contained 8 bases not matched to a gene. The CDR3 region is CSVGGLAGGSSYNEQFF. The CDR3 coding sequence is TGCAGCGTTGGGGGGCTAGCGGGAGGAAGCTCCTACAATGAGCAGTTCTTC.

This CDR3 reads CASSQEQFTNNEQFF. DNA of the CDR3: TGTGCCAGCAGCCAAGAACAATTTACCAACAATGAGCAGTTCTTC. This rearrangement joins TRBV4-2 to TRBJ2-1; no reliable D call. The CDR3 runs 15 residues. Germline assignment: CDR1 LGHNA and CDR2 YNFKEQ. Trimming removed 0 bases at V and 5 bases at J, with 11 bases between.

This chain links TRBV19 with TRBJ2-4, with 8 bases matching TRBD1. The J segment lost 5 bases and the V segment lost 3 bases, leaving 6 bases of the junction unmatched. This CDR3 has 15 amino acids. Germline-derived CDR1 and CDR2 are LNHDA and SQIVND (reference sequence). The CDR3 DNA is TGTGCCAGTAGTATGGGGTTGACAGGGGAAAACATTCAGTACTTC. It codes for CASSMGLTGENIQYF.

The chain recombines TRBV19 with TRBJ2-1; D gene unclear. V was pared by 8 bases and J by 4 bases, with 18 bases between. The germline V gene encodes CDR1 LNHDA and CDR2 SQIVND (reference sequence). The length of the CDR3 is 15 residues. As DNA, the CDR3 is TGTGCCAGTTCCGACAACGGCCGGCCGTACAATGAGCAGTTCTTC. Its protein is CASSDNGRPYNEQFF.

The V and J genes are TRBV2 and TRBJ2-7; 9 bases align to TRBD2. Germline loops: CDR1 SNHLY, CDR2 FYNNEI. The CDR3 contains 15 residues. The V segment lost 4 bases and the J segment 2 bases; nucleotides outside the gene matches: 6. The chain's CDR3 is CASSVVAGGPYEQYF. Here the CDR3 DNA reads TGTGCCAGCAGTGTGGTTGCGGGAGGGCCCTACGAGCAGTACTTC.

This rearrangement joins TRBV7-9 to TRBJ2-1, with a possible D match to TRBD2 (6 bases). The V and J ends lost 5 bases and 5 bases respectively, with 16 bases between them. Germline CDR1 and CDR2: SEHNR and FQNEAQ (reference sequence). The CDR3 contains 15 residues. CDR3 DNA: TGTGCCAGCAGCCAATCGGGAGTTAGGGACAATGAGCAGTTCTTC. This codes for CASSQSGVRDNEQFF.

This clone was recorded only once. The chain is built from TRBV5-1 and TRBJ1-1; no firm D call. Germline V gene data show CDR1 as SGHRS and CDR2 as YFSETQ. V lost 6 bases and J 0 bases, leaving 15 bases between the germline ends. The CDR3 runs to 15 residues. The CDR3 protein is CASKAADYMNTEAFF. The CDR3 DNA is TGCGCCAGCAAGGCGGCTGACTACATGAACACTGAAGCTTTCTTT.